A single TCR beta chain is shown here with its context. This sample was taken from a study of STAT5B mutations in CD4+ large granular lymphocyte leukemia. Looked up from germline, CDR1 is MGHRA and CDR2 is YSYEKL. Unmatched junction bases numbered 10, after V lost 0 bases and J lost 6 bases. The CDR3 loop spans 17 amino acids. Only in-frame clones appear in the TCRdb table, and some are missing; sequencing was by immunoSEQ multiplex PCR. The profile shows some 30,000 clones, roughly 70% of them singletons. Controls came from buffy coats of healthy blood donors. The V and J genes are TRBV4-1 and TRBJ2-3; 9 bases map to TRBD1. Specimen: CD4+ T cells from blood buffy coats. This TCR was recovered from a human donor in good health. As DNA, the CDR3 is TGCGCCAGCAGCCAAGACCCGCCCGGGACAGGGACCGATACGCAGTATTTT. This translates into CASSQDPPGTGTDTQYF.